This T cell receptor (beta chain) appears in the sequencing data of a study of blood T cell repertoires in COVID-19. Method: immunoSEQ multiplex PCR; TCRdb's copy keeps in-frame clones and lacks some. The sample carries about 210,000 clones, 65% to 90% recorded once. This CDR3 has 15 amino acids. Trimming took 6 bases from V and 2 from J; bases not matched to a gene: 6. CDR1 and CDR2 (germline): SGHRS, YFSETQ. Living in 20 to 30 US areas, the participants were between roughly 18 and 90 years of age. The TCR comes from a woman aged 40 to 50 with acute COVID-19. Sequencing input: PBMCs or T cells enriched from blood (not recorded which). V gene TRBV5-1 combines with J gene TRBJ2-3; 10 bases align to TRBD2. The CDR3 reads CASTLTSGYTDTQYF. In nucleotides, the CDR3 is TGCGCCAGCACGTTGACTAGCGGGTACACAGATACGCAGTATTTT. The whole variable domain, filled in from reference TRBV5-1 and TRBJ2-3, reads KAGVTQTPRYLIKTRGQQVTLSCSPISGHRSVSWYQQTPGQGLQFLFEYFSETQRNKGNFPGRFSGRQFSNSRSEMNVSTLELGDSALYLCASTLTSGYTDTQYFGPGTRLTVL.